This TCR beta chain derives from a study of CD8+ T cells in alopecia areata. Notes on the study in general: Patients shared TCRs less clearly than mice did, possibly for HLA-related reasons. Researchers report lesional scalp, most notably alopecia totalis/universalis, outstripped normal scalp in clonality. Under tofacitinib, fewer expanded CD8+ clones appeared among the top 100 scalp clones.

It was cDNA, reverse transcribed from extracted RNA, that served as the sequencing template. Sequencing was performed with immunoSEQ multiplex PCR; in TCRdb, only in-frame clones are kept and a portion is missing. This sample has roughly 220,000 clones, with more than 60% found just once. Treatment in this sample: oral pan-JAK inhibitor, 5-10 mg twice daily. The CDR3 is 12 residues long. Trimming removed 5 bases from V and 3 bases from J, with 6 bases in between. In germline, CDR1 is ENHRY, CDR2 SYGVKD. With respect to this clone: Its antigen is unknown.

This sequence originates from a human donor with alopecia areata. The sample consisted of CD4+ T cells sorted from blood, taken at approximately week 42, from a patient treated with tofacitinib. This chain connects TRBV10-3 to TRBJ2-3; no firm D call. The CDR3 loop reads CAISIGTDTQYF. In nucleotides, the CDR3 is TGTGCCATCAGTATAGGGACAGATACGCAGTATTTT.